The clone carrying this T cell receptor beta chain was found many times. Its target is unknown. The data are from a study of T cells in Graves' hyperthyroidism and ophthalmopathy. Overall study findings and caveats: Clonotypes that were expanded in thyroid above 0.001 mostly appeared in blood too. Ophthalmopathy could be told apart from stable hyperthyroidism with a 13 V-J model.

V dropped 5 bases and J dropped 2; count of bases not matched to a gene: 7. Germline assignment: CDR1 LGHDT and CDR2 YNNKEL (reference sequence). This CDR3 region has 16 residues. Researchers took RNA transcripts and amplified the TCR beta CDR3 regions from them. First-round RT-PCR with HTBI primers amplified the TCR CDR3 region. One entry per CDR3 protein, called by TCRdb with MiXCR from the multiplex PCR reads. In the table there are about 540,000 distinct CDR3 sequences, roughly 50% of which are singletons. Graves' hyperthyroidism showing no ophthalmopathy progression within 18 months was considered stable. The study excluded patients with uncontrolled infection, other autoimmune disease, pregnancy or lactation.

The source is a woman between 18 and 30 years old with Graves' hyperthyroidism. Sequencing used peripheral blood or thyroid tissue (not recorded which). The V call is TRBV3-1, the J call TRBJ2-7; 12 bases agree with TRBD2. CDR3 in amino acids: CASSYFLAGGPYEQYF. As DNA, the CDR3 is TGTGCCAGCAGCTACTTCCTAGCGGGAGGGCCCTACGAGCAGTACTTC.